The 3 T cell receptor beta chains presented below share a single source sample, sequenced in a study of human T cells and chemical hapten exposure. TCRdb processed the RACE reads anew with MiXCR; each CDR3 protein has one entry. Of approximately 260,000 distinct CDR3 sequences listed, approximately 7.5% are singletons. As for time point: pre-sensitization, week 0. The treatment is: therapeutic diphenylcyclopropenone sensitization with weekly scalp DPC. The sequenced sample was whole blood, obtained in connection with sensitization to the hapten diphenylcyclopropenone (DPC). The origin of the receptors is a man aged 18 to 30 with alopecia areata. Some clones in this sample may be carry-over from other donors' samples.

This chain joins TRBV6-1 and TRBJ2-7; 8 nucleotides match TRBD1. The germline V gene encodes CDR1 MNHNS and CDR2 SASEGT. CDR3 length equals 16 residues. The V gene end was trimmed by 2 bases and the J gene end by 0 bases; junction bases not matched to a gene: 6. Here the CDR3 DNA reads TGTGCCAGCAGTGAAACGGACAGGGAAGGCTCCTACGAGCAGTACGTC. It specifies CASSETDREGSYEQYV.

This clonotype was seen only a few times. The chain carries TRBV15 and TRBJ2-2; D unresolved. Trimming took 3 bases from V and 7 from J, leaving 9 bases between them. Germline values: CDR1 LNHNV, CDR2 YYDKDF (reference sequence). The CDR3 sequence is 13 residues long. CDR3 DNA: TGTGCCACCAGCAGGTCATTGAACGGGGAGCTGTTTTTT. It is translated as CATSRSLNGELFF.

The V gene is TRBV10-3, the J gene TRBJ2-1; perhaps D is TRBD1 or TRBD2 (7 bases each). CDR3 length: 13 residues. The germline gives CDR1 ENHRY, CDR2 SYGVKD. Trimming left V 6 bases short and J 9 bases short, with 15 bases between. The CDR3 protein is CAIRREGAFEQFF. In DNA, the CDR3 is TGTGCCATCAGGAGGGAGGGGGCCTTTGAGCAGTTCTTC.